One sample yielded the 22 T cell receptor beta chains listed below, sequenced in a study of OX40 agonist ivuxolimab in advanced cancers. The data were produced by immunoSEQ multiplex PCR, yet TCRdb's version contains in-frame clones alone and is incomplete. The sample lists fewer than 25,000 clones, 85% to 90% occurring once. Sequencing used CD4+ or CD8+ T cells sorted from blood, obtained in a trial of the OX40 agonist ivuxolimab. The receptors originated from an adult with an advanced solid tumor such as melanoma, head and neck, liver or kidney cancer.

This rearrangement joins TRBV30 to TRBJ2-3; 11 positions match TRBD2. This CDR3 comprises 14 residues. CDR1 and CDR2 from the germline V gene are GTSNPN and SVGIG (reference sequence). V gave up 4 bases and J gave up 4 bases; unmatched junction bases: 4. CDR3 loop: CAWTRLAGSDTQYF. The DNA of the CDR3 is TGTGCCTGGACCCGACTAGCGGGATCAGATACGCAGTATTTT.

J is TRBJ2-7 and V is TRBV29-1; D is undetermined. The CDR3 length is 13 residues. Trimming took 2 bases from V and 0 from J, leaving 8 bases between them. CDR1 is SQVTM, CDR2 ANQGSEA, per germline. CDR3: CSVEIRPSYEQYF. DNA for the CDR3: TGCAGCGTTGAAATCAGACCCTCCTACGAGCAGTACTTC.

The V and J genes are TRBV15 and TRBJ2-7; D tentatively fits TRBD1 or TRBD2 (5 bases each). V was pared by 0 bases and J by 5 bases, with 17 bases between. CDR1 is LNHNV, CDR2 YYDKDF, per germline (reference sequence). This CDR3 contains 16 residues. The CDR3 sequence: CATSREVLRDLDEQYF. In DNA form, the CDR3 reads TGTGCCACCAGCAGAGAGGTGTTGAGGGACCTTGACGAGCAGTACTTC.

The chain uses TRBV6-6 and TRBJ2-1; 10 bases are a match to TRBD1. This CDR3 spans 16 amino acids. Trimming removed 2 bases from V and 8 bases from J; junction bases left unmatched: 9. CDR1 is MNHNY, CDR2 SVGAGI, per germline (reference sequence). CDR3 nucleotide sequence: TGTGCCAGCAGTTACCCGCGGGACAGGGGAAGTTATGAGCAGTTCTTC. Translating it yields CASSYPRDRGSYEQFF.

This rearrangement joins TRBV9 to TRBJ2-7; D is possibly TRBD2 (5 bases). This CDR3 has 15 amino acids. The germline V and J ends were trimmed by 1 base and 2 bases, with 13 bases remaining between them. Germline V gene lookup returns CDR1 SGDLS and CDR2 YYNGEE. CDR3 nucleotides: TGTGCCAGCAGCGTAACAGCGGAATCGGCCTACGAGCAGTACTTC. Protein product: CASSVTAESAYEQYF.

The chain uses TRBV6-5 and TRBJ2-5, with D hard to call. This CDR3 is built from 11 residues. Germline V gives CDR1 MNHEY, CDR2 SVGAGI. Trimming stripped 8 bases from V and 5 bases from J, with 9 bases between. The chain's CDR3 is CASGMGETQYF. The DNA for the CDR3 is TGTGCCAGCGGGATGGGGGAGACCCAGTACTTC.

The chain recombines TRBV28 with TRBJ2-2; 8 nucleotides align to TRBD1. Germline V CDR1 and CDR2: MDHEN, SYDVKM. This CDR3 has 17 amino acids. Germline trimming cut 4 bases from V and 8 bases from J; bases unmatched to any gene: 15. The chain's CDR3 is CASSSLRQGALFGELFF. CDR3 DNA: TGTGCCAGCAGTTCCCTAAGGCAGGGGGCTCTATTTGGGGAGCTGTTTTTT.

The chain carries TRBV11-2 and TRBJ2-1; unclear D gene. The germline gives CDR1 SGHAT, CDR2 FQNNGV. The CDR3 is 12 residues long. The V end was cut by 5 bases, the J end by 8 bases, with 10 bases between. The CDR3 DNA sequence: TGTGCCAGCAGCCGTTCAACGGATGAGCAGTTCTTC. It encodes CASSRSTDEQFF.

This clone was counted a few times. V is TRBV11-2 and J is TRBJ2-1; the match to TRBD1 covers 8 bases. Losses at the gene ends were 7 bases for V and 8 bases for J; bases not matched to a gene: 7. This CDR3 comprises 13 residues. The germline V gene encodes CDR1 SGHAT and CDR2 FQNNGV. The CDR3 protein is CASTLLTGDEQFF. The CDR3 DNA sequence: TGTGCCAGCACTCTCTTGACAGGGGATGAGCAGTTCTTC.

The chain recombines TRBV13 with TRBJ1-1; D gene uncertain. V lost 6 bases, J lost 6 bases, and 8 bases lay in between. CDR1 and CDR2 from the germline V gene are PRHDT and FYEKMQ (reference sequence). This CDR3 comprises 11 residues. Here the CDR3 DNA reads TGTGCCAGCAGTGCGGATTCTGAAGCTTTCTTT. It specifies CASSADSEAFF.

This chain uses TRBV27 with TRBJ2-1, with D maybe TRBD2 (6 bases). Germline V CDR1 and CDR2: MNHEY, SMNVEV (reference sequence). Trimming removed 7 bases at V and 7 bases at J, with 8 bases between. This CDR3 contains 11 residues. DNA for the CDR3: TGTGCCAGCATAGCGGCTAATGAGCAGTTCTTC. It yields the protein CASIAANEQFF.

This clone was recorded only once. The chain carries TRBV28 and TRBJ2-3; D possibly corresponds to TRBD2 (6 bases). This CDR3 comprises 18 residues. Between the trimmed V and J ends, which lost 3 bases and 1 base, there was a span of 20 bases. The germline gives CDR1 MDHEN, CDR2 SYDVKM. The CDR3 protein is CASSLLAAHLRGTDTQYF. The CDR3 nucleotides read TGTGCCAGCAGTTTGTTAGCGGCCCACCTCCGAGGCACAGATACGCAGTATTTT.

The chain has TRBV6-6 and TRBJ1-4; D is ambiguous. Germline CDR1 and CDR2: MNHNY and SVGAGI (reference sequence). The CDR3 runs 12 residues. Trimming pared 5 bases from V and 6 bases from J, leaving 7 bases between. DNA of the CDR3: TGTGCCAGCAGTCCCCTCCATGAAAAACTGTTTTTT. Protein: CASSPLHEKLFF.

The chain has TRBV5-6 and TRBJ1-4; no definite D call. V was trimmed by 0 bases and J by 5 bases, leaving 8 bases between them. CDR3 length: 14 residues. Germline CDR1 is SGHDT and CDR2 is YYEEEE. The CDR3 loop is CASSLVRENEKLFF. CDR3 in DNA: TGTGCCAGCAGCTTGGTTAGGGAGAATGAAAAACTGTTTTTT.

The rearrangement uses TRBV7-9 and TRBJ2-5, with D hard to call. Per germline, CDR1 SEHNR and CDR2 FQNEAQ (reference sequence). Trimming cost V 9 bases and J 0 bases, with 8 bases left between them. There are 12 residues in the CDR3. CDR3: CARLADQETQYF. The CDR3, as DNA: TGTGCCAGGCTTGCGGACCAAGAGACCCAGTACTTC.

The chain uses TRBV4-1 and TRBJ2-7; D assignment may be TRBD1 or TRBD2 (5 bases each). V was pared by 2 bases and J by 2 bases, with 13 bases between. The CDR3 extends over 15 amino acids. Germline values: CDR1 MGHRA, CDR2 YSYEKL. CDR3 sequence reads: CASSQSSGTTYEQYF. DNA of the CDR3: TGCGCCAGCAGCCAAAGCTCAGGGACGACCTACGAGCAGTACTTC.

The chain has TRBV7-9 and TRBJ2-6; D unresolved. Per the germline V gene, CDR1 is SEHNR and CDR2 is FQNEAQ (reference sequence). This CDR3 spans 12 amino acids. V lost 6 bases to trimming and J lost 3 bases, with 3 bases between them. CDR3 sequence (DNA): TGTGCCAGCAGGGTTGGGGCCAACGTCCTGACTTTC. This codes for CASRVGANVLTF.

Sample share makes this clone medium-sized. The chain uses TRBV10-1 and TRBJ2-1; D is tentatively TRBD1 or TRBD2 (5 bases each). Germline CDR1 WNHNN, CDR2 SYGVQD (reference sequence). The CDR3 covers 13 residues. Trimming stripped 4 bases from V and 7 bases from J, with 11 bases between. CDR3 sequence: CASSAGQINEQFF. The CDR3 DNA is TGCGCCAGCAGTGCGGGGCAGATTAATGAGCAGTTCTTC.

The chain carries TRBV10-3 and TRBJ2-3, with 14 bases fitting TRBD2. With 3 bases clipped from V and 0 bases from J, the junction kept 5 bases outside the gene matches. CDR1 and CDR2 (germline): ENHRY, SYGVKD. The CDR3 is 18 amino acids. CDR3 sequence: CAISDGLAGGPSTDTQYF. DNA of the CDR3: TGTGCCATCAGTGACGGACTAGCGGGAGGTCCTAGCACAGATACGCAGTATTTT.

CDR3 amino acids: CASSTWTGEVTQYF. The CDR3 DNA is TGTGCCAGTAGTACATGGACAGGGGAGGTGACCCAGTACTTC. This chain links TRBV19 with TRBJ2-5; 9 bases line up with TRBD1. Germline lookup yields CDR1 LNHDA and CDR2 SQIVND (reference sequence). The CDR3 runs 14 residues. Trimming cost V 4 bases and J 7 bases; bases outside gene matches: 7. Based on the CDR3 plus reference TRBV19 and TRBJ2-5, the full variable domain is DGGITQSPKYLFRKEGQNVTLSCEQNLNHDAMYWYRQDPGQGLRLIYYSQIVNDFQKGDIAEGYSVSREKKESFPLTVTSAQKNPTAFYLCASSTWTGEVTQYFGPGTRLLVL.

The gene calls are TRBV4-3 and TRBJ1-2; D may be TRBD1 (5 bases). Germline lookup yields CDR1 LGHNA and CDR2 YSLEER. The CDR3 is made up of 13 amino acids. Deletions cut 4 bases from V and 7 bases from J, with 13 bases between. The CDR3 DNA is TGCGCCAGCAGCCCAGGGATTTTGTCTGGCTACACCTTC. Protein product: CASSPGILSGYTF.

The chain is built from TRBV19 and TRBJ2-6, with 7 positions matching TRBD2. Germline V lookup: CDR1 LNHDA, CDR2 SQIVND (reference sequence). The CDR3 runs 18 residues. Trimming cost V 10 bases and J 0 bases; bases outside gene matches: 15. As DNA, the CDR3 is TGTGCCACTTTTGGAAAAGGGAGGGGAAACTCTGGGGCCAACGTCCTGACTTTC. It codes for CATFGKGRGNSGANVLTF. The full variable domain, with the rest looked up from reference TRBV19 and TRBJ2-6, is DGGITQSPKYLFRKEGQNVTLSCEQNLNHDAMYWYRQDPGQGLRLIYYSQIVNDFQKGDIAEGYSVSREKKESFPLTVTSAQKNPTAFYLCATFGKGRGNSGANVLTFGAGSRLTVL.